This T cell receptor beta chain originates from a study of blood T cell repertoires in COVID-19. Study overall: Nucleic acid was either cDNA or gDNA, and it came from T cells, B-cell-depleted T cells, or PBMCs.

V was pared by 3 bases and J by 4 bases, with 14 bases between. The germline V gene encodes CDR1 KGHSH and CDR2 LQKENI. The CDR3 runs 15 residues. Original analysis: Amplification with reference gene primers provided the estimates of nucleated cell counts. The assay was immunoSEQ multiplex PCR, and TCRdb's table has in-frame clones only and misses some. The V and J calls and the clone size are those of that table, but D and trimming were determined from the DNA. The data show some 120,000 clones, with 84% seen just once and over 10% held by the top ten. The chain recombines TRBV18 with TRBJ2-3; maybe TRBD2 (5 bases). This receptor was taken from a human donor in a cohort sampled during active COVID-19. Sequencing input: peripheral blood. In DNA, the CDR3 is TGTGCCAGCTCACCGATCGGGGATCCGGCAGATACGCAGTATTTT. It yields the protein CASSPIGDPADTQYF.